This T cell receptor beta chain derives from a study of response to subunit inactivated influenza vaccine. General study results and limits: There was a suggestion from the authors that each seasonal influenza vaccination recruits few new T cells.

From the RT-PCR reads, TCRdb called clonotypes with MiXCR, one entry per CDR3 protein. The table has approximately 160,000 distinct CDR3 sequences, roughly a tenth seen once; the top ten hold approximately 35%. This clonotype was seen at least ten times. The antigen remains undetermined. The V gene lost 1 base and the J gene lost 1 base, with 7 bases spanning the gap. This CDR3 is built from 14 residues. CDR1 and CDR2 from the germline V gene are LNHNV and YYDKDF (reference sequence). The sample consisted of CD8+ T cells sorted from PBMCs, taken around 25 months after vaccination. V is TRBV15 and J is TRBJ2-5; unclear D gene. The TCR originated in a man in his fifties or sixties who received an inactivated influenza vaccine. The CDR3 DNA sequence: TGTGCCACCAGCAGAGTAACTGCCCAAGAGACCCAGTACTTC. Translated: CATSRVTAQETQYF.